These 15 T cell receptor beta chains came from one sample sequenced in a study of cytomegalovirus exposure and HLA in healthy donors. With 60 Vbeta and 13 Jbeta primers, the PCR was carried out. Produced via immunoSEQ multiplex PCR; TCRdb's table is partial and in-frame only. The sample holds about 93,000 clones, 82% seen once. The sequenced sample consisted of PBMCs. These receptor sequences come from a man aged 50 to 59 in good health and CMV-seronegative.

This sequence joins TRBV6-5 and TRBJ2-7; 7 bases align to TRBD1. Unmatched junction bases numbered 6, after V lost 5 bases and J lost 2 bases. The CDR3 is made up of 14 amino acids. From germline, CDR1 is MNHEY and CDR2 SVGAGI. The DNA for the CDR3 is TGTGCCAGCAGTACTCCGGGACAGCCCTACGAGCAGTACTTC. Protein: CASSTPGQPYEQYF.

This clone was detected a few times. The gene calls are TRBV30 and TRBJ1-5, with 10 positions matching TRBD1. After removal of 2 bases from V and 1 base from J, the junction contained 8 bases not matched to a gene. CDR1 is GTSNPN, CDR2 SVGIG, per germline (reference sequence). There are 17 residues in the CDR3. CDR3 nucleotides: TGTGCCTGGAGTCGCAAAGGGACAGGGGCAAGCAATCAGCCCCAGCATTTT. Amino acid sequence: CAWSRKGTGASNQPQHF.

In its sample, this clone was seen once. Mismatch with germline at one junction end may stem from a read error. The identical CDR3 is also encoded by other nucleotide sequences in the sample. This chain connects TRBV6-5 to TRBJ2-7; perhaps TRBD2 as D (5 bases). This CDR3 is built from 14 residues. Germline V gene sequence: CDR1 MNHEY, CDR2 SVGAGI. The CDR3 is CASSYSSQRYEQYF. The CDR3 nucleotides read TGTGCCAGCAGTTACTCGAGCCAGCGGTACGAGCAGTATTTC.

This chain connects TRBV7-9 to TRBJ2-7, with TRBD1 identical over 7 bases. With V trimmed by 6 bases and J by 1 base, 6 bases remained unmatched. Germline loops: CDR1 SEHNR, CDR2 FQNEAQ (reference sequence). The CDR3 loop spans 14 amino acids. CDR3 loop: CASRLTGNSYEQYF. CDR3 coding DNA: TGTGCCAGCAGACTGACAGGGAATTCCTACGAGCAGTACTTC.

CDR3 DNA: TGTGCCAGCAGCTCTGGGTCGGGGCGGGAGATCTACGAGCAGTACTTC. It specifies CASSSGSGREIYEQYF. The gene calls are TRBV13 and TRBJ2-7; TRBD2 agrees at 7 bases. The CDR3 is made up of 16 amino acids. The V gene's germline CDR1 is PRHDT and CDR2 FYEKMQ (reference sequence). With 4 bases clipped from V and 3 bases from J, the junction kept 12 bases outside the gene matches.

In this sample, this clone turned up once. This rearrangement joins TRBV28 to TRBJ2-6, with TRBD2 matching over 7 bases. The trim removed 5 bases at V and 0 bases at J, leaving 10 bases unmatched. The V gene's germline CDR1 is MDHEN and CDR2 SYDVKM. The CDR3 loop spans 18 amino acids. The CDR3 loop is CASSPFAGVLSGANVLTF. DNA of the CDR3: TGTGCCAGCAGTCCCTTTGCGGGAGTCCTCTCTGGGGCCAACGTCCTGACTTTC.

In this sample, this clone turned up many times. The CDR3 coding sequence is TGTGCCAGTAGTTCTTTACAGGTTATGGGGTTGAACACTGAAGCTTTCTTT. This sequence encodes CASSSLQVMGLNTEAFF. This chain uses TRBV19 with TRBJ1-1, with a possible D match to TRBD1 (5 bases). Germline values: CDR1 LNHDA, CDR2 SQIVND (reference sequence). V lost 5 bases and J lost 0, with 19 bases in between. The CDR3 has 17 amino acids. Combining the CDR3 with reference TRBV19 and TRBJ1-1 gives the whole variable domain DGGITQSPKYLFRKEGQNVTLSCEQNLNHDAMYWYRQDPGQGLRLIYYSQIVNDFQKGDIAEGYSVSREKKESFPLTVTSAQKNPTAFYLCASSSLQVMGLNTEAFFGQGTRLTVV.

The chain combines TRBV28 with TRBJ1-1; D not certain. With 3 bases removed from V and 7 bases from J, the gap between germline ends came to 6 bases. Germline V gene sequence: CDR1 MDHEN, CDR2 SYDVKM. This CDR3 comprises 11 residues. CDR3 nucleotide sequence: TGTGCCAGCAGTTTCAGGTTTGAAGCTTTCTTT. It yields the protein CASSFRFEAFF.

V gene TRBV5-1 combines with J gene TRBJ1-1; TRBD1 matches 8 bases. The CDR3 consists of 17 residues. V lost 3 bases and J lost 1; bases outside the gene matches: 11. Germline V lookup: CDR1 SGHRS, CDR2 YFSETQ. CDR3 sequence reads: CASSYGAPGQANTEAFF. CDR3 sequence (DNA): TGCGCCAGCAGCTACGGAGCCCCGGGACAGGCGAACACTGAAGCTTTCTTT.

The V and J genes are TRBV7-2 and TRBJ1-5; D call uncertain. The germline CDR1 and CDR2 sequences are SGHTA and FQGNSA. The CDR3 has 15 amino acids. V was trimmed by 3 bases and J by 0 bases, leaving 9 bases between them. In DNA, the CDR3 is TGTGCCAGCAGCTTCGGAGATTATAGCAATCAGCCCCAGCATTTT. Translation gives CASSFGDYSNQPQHF.

The chain has TRBV5-1 and TRBJ1-5; 8 bases line up with TRBD1. There are 13 residues in the CDR3. With V trimmed by 4 bases and J by 5 bases, 2 bases remained unmatched. CDR1 is SGHRS and CDR2 is YFSETQ in the germline V gene. The CDR3 loop is CASSLTGDQPQHF. In DNA form, the CDR3 reads TGCGCCAGCAGCCTGACAGGGGATCAGCCCCAGCATTTT.

This chain joins TRBV15 and TRBJ1-6, with a tentative D call TRBD1 (5 bases). Trimming took 3 bases from V and 10 from J, leaving 10 bases between them. This CDR3 has 13 amino acids. CDR1 LNHNV and CDR2 YYDKDF come from the germline V gene (reference sequence). The CDR3 DNA sequence: TGTGCCACCAGCAGGGACGGACAATCACCCCTCCACTTT. Its protein is CATSRDGQSPLHF.

The chain carries TRBV10-3 and TRBJ2-3; D may be TRBD2 (7 bases). V was pared by 11 bases and J by 2 bases, with 17 bases between. The CDR3 contains 14 residues. Germline V lookup: CDR1 ENHRY, CDR2 SYGVKD. In DNA, the CDR3 is TGTGCCTCACAAGGGGGGGCTGTCACAGATACGCAGTATTTT. This gives the protein CASQGGAVTDTQYF.

In regard to this clone: Additional DNA sequences in this sample encode the identical CDR3. The J gene is TRBJ1-3, the V gene TRBV11-2; TRBD1 matches at 7 bases. The V gene's germline CDR1 is SGHAT and CDR2 FQNNGV. V was clipped by 1 base and J by 1 base; unmatched bases: 4. This CDR3 region has 16 residues. This chain's CDR3 is CASSLVRDRSGNTIYF. Written as DNA, the CDR3 is TGTGCCAGCAGCTTAGTTCGGGACAGATCTGGAAACACCATATATTTT.

The CDR3 spells CASSPIQGTAFF. The CDR3 nucleotides read TGTGCCAGCAGCCCCATACAGGGAACGGCTTTCTTT. The J gene is TRBJ1-1, the V gene TRBV5-6; D possibly corresponds to TRBD1 (6 bases). The germline CDR1 and CDR2 sequences are SGHDT and YYEEEE. The CDR3 sequence is 12 residues long. Between the trimmed V and J ends, which lost 4 bases and 11 bases, there was a span of 15 bases.